This passage covers 19 T cell receptor beta chains from one sample sequenced in a study of T cell responses to AZD1222 COVID-19 vaccine. Repertoires were generated with immunoSEQ multiplex PCR, while TCRdb's copy carries only in-frame clones and drops some. Of approximately 71,000 clones in the sample, about nine tenths are singletons; the top ten hold 7.8%. This sample comprised peripheral blood, obtained on day 0 of AZD1222 vaccination. These TCRs come from an adult in good health.

This rearrangement joins TRBV7-6 to TRBJ1-1; 7 bases align to TRBD1. V gave up 1 base and J gave up 5 bases; unmatched junction bases: 7. There are 15 residues in the CDR3. CDR1 SGHVS and CDR2 FNYEAQ come from the germline V gene. CDR3 sequence reads: CASSLETTGVTEAFF. CDR3 nucleotides: TGTGCCAGCAGCTTAGAAACTACAGGGGTGACTGAAGCTTTCTTT.

The rearrangement joins TRBV2 to TRBJ2-2; no firm D call. Germline assignment: CDR1 SNHLY and CDR2 FYNNEI. Trimming stripped 0 bases from V and 8 bases from J, with 13 bases between. The CDR3 has 15 amino acids. CDR3 protein: CASSEALRYQGELFF. In nucleotides, the CDR3 is TGTGCCAGCAGTGAAGCGCTAAGATACCAAGGGGAGCTGTTTTTT. The full variable domain, rest sourced from reference TRBV2 and TRBJ2-2, is EPEVTQTPSHQVTQMGQEVILRCVPISNHLYFYWYRQILGQKVEFLVSFYNNEISEKSEIFDDQFSVERPDGSNFTLKIRSTKLEDSAMYFCASSEALRYQGELFFGEGSRLTVL.

The chain links TRBV7-2 to TRBJ1-1; TRBD1 might be the D (5 bases). Per germline, CDR1 SGHTA and CDR2 FQGNSA. CDR3 size: 15 residues. V dropped 6 bases and J dropped 1 base, with 15 bases sitting between them. The CDR3 DNA reads as TGTGCCAGCAGTCTGATGACAGCATCGAACACTGAAGCTTTCTTT. It is translated as CASSLMTASNTEAFF. Complete variable domain (other parts from reference TRBV7-2 and TRBJ1-1): GAGVSQSPSNKVTEKGKDVELRCDPISGHTALYWYRQSLGQGLEFLIYFQGNSAPDKSGLPSDRFSAERTGGSVSTLTIQRTQQEDSAVYLCASSLMTASNTEAFFGQGTRLTVV.

The rearrangement joins TRBV25-1 to TRBJ1-1; a possible D gene is TRBD1 (5 bases). Trimming pared 6 bases from V and 0 bases from J, leaving 11 bases between. The CDR3 loop spans 14 amino acids. Germline V gives CDR1 MGHDK, CDR2 SYGVNS. The CDR3 bases are TGTGCCAGCAGGTCAGGGTACATGAACACTGAAGCTTTCTTT. Its protein is CASRSGYMNTEAFF.

V and J are TRBV19 and TRBJ1-1, with a weak D call TRBD1 (5 bases). The CDR3 sequence is 14 residues long. Germline V lookup: CDR1 LNHDA, CDR2 SQIVND (reference sequence). Trimming cost V 7 bases and J 5 bases, with 17 bases left between them. CDR3 DNA sequence: TGTGCCAGTACTGAACGTAGGGGAAGGACTGAAGCTTTCTTT. This encodes CASTERRGRTEAFF.

The rearrangement joins TRBV25-1 to TRBJ1-1, with D possibly TRBD1 on 6 matching bases. The CDR3 runs 15 residues. V shed 1 base and J shed 0 bases, with 9 bases lying between them. CDR1 MGHDK and CDR2 SYGVNS come from the germline V gene. CDR3 coding DNA: TGTGCCAGCAGTGAATCCGGGACATTGAACACTGAAGCTTTCTTT. Encoded protein: CASSESGTLNTEAFF.

This chain uses TRBV28 with TRBJ2-1; D may be TRBD2 (5 bases). V shed 4 bases and J shed 2 bases, with 12 bases lying between them. The CDR3 is made up of 15 amino acids. The germline gives CDR1 MDHEN, CDR2 SYDVKM. This CDR3 reads CASSSGSGTYNEQFF. CDR3 nucleotides: TGTGCCAGCAGTTCGGGGAGTGGCACCTACAATGAGCAGTTCTTC. Filled out from reference TRBV28 and TRBJ2-1, the complete variable domain reads DVKVTQSSRYLVKRTGEKVFLECVQDMDHENMFWYRQDPGLGLRLIYFSYDVKMKEKGDIPEGYSVSREKKERFSLILESASTNQTSMYLCASSSGSGTYNEQFFGPGTRLTVL.

This clone appeared a single time. The gene calls are TRBV11-3 and TRBJ2-5; D might be TRBD2 (7 bases). Trimming stripped 1 base from V and 2 bases from J, with 11 bases between. Germline CDR1 and CDR2: SGHNT and YENEEA. CDR3 length equals 15 residues. CDR3 in amino acids: CASSLGGGGQETQYF. DNA of the CDR3: TGTGCCAGCAGCTTAGGGGGGGGCGGACAAGAGACCCAGTACTTC.

V and J are TRBV3-1 (or the pseudogene TRBV3-2) and TRBJ1-1, with TRBD1 as a possible D gene (5 bases). Germline CDR1 LGHDT, CDR2 YNNKEL (reference sequence). Trimming took 4 bases from V and 3 from J, leaving 21 bases between them. The CDR3 consists of 17 residues. CDR3 protein: CASSPSHGTTKDTEAFF. The CDR3 DNA sequence: TGTGCCAGCAGCCCATCCCATGGGACCACAAAGGACACTGAAGCTTTCTTT.

V is TRBV28 and J is TRBJ1-2, with D tentatively TRBD1 (6 bases). CDR3 length: 13 residues. Deletions cut 10 bases from V and 3 bases from J, with 15 bases between. Germline lookup yields CDR1 MDHEN and CDR2 SYDVKM. CDR3 in amino acids: CATRGLPHYGYTF. The CDR3 bases are TGTGCCACCCGGGGGCTCCCCCACTATGGCTACACCTTC.

The rearrangement links TRBV7-2 to TRBJ1-3, with 8 bases fitting TRBD1. V lost 6 bases and J lost 2; bases outside the gene matches: 0. CDR3 length: 13 residues. From germline, CDR1 is SGHTA and CDR2 FQGNSA. This chain's CDR3 is CASRTGAGNTIYF. The DNA for the CDR3 is TGTGCCAGCAGGACAGGGGCTGGAAACACCATATATTTT.

The chain combines TRBV6-5 with TRBJ2-2, with 7 positions matching TRBD1. The CDR3 length is 14 residues. V shed 6 bases, J shed 2 bases, and the junction held 3 bases outside the gene matches. The germline CDR1 and CDR2 sequences are MNHEY and SVGAGI. Here the CDR3 reads CASRRQGNTGELFF. As DNA, the CDR3 is TGTGCCAGCAGGAGACAGGGAAACACCGGGGAGCTGTTTTTT.

This clone appeared a few times. This rearrangement joins TRBV19 to TRBJ1-2; TRBD1 aligns across 7 bases. CDR1 is LNHDA, CDR2 SQIVND, per germline (reference sequence). With 8 bases clipped from V and 4 bases from J, the junction kept 7 bases outside the gene matches. This CDR3 is 13 amino acids long. This CDR3 is CASHRGRPYGYTF. CDR3 nucleotide sequence: TGTGCCAGTCATAGGGGGCGCCCCTATGGCTACACCTTC.

This sequence joins TRBV28 and TRBJ2-7; 8 nucleotides align to TRBD1. Per the germline V gene, CDR1 is MDHEN and CDR2 is SYDVKM. The CDR3 has 14 amino acids. V lost 5 bases to trimming and J lost 4 bases; unmatched junction nucleotides: 7. The CDR3 protein is CASSPGTGRYEQYF. CDR3 bases: TGTGCCAGCAGTCCCGGGACAGGTCGGTACGAGCAGTACTTC.

This clone was counted only a few times. The V call is TRBV9, the J call TRBJ2-7; 9 positions match TRBD2. There are 15 residues in the CDR3. Per the germline V gene, CDR1 is SGDLS and CDR2 is YYNGEE. With V trimmed by 3 bases and J by 3 bases, 7 bases remained unmatched. The CDR3 sequence is CASSEGLASYYEQYF. CDR3 bases: TGTGCCAGCAGCGAGGGACTAGCTAGTTACTACGAGCAGTACTTC.

V usage is TRBV29-1 and J usage is TRBJ2-7; D is unresolved. This CDR3 region has 12 residues. The ends were cut back, 2 bases at V and 2 bases at J, with 7 bases in the middle. Germline V gives CDR1 SQVTM, CDR2 ANQGSEA. CDR3 loop: CSVENRPYEQYF. For the CDR3, the DNA is TGCAGCGTTGAAAACAGACCCTACGAGCAGTACTTC.

The chain combines TRBV6-5 with TRBJ2-5, with D perhaps given as TRBD1 or TRBD2 (6 bases each). Per the germline V gene, CDR1 is MNHEY and CDR2 is SVGAGI. The V gene lost 7 bases and the J gene lost 4 bases, with 16 bases spanning the gap. This CDR3 spans 14 amino acids. CDR3 sequence: CASKVVGGRETQYF. CDR3 DNA sequence: TGTGCCAGCAAGGTTGTTGGGGGGCGAGAGACCCAGTACTTC.

This chain uses TRBV7-6 with TRBJ2-2; D is ambiguous. There are 14 residues in the CDR3. The germline V gene has CDR1 SGHVS and CDR2 FNYEAQ. V lost 4 bases to trimming and J lost 7 bases, with 13 bases between them. The DNA for the CDR3 is TGTGCCAGCAGCTCAAGATCAGGTATCGGGGAGCTGTTTTTT. It codes for CASSSRSGIGELFF.

The gene calls are TRBV10-1 and TRBJ2-1; 11 bases line up with TRBD2. CDR3 length equals 16 residues. With V trimmed by 0 bases and J by 4 bases, 2 bases remained unmatched. Germline assignment: CDR1 WNHNN and CDR2 SYGVQD (reference sequence). CDR3 in amino acids: CASSESGLADYNEQFF. DNA of the CDR3: TGCGCCAGCAGTGAGTCGGGACTAGCGGATTACAATGAGCAGTTCTTC.